The 18 T cell receptor beta chains in this list originate from one sample, sequenced in a study of cytomegalovirus exposure and HLA in healthy donors. PCR involved 60 Vbeta and 13 Jbeta primers. Libraries were prepared by immunoSEQ multiplex PCR; TCRdb keeps only in-frame clonotypes and omits some of them. This table holds 120,000 or so clones, around four fifths found once. Material for sequencing was PBMCs. Every receptor here comes from a man under 40 in good health and CMV-seropositive.

The V and J genes are TRBV27 and TRBJ2-1; 7 nucleotides align to TRBD2. From germline, CDR1 is MNHEY and CDR2 SMNVEV (reference sequence). This CDR3 contains 12 residues. Unmatched junction bases numbered 1, after V lost 1 base and J lost 10 bases. The DNA for the CDR3 is TGTGCCAGCAGTTTATACGGGAGGGAGCAGTTCTTC. Translating gives CASSLYGREQFF.

V gene TRBV27 combines with J gene TRBJ1-5; possibly TRBD1 for D (6 bases). The V gene's germline CDR1 is MNHEY and CDR2 SMNVEV (reference sequence). CDR3 length: 17 amino acids. Trimming removed 6 bases at V and 2 bases at J, with 20 bases between. CDR3 in amino acids: CASSPRAGGLGNQPQHF. The CDR3 bases are TGTGCCAGCAGCCCACGAGCGGGGGGCCTAGGCAATCAGCCCCAGCATTTT.

This clone was recorded only once. This sequence joins TRBV28 and TRBJ1-2; 8 bases align to TRBD1. V lost 6 bases to trimming and J lost 10 bases; unmatched junction nucleotides: 7. The CDR3 is 12 residues long. Germline V gene lookup returns CDR1 MDHEN and CDR2 SYDVKM. CDR3 DNA sequence: TGTGCCAGCAGCCGACAGGGGATCGACTACACCTTC. Residues: CASSRQGIDYTF.

The CDR3 is CASSRTWGVVYNEQFF. DNA for the CDR3: TGTGCCAGCAGCCGTACGTGGGGGGTCGTCTACAATGAGCAGTTCTTC. J is TRBJ2-1 and V is TRBV14; tentatively, D is TRBD2 (6 bases). This CDR3 comprises 16 residues. Per germline, CDR1 SGHDN and CDR2 FVKESK. Trimming took off 4 bases at V and 3 bases at J, with 16 bases between the two ends.

The chain joins TRBV6-1 to TRBJ1-5, with TRBD1 matching over 11 bases. This CDR3 comprises 17 residues. Germline CDR1 is MNHNS and CDR2 is SASEGT. The V segment lost 1 base and the J segment 1 base; nucleotides outside the gene matches: 3. The CDR3 loop reads CASSEGRTGGSNQPQHF. CDR3 in DNA: TGTGCCAGCAGTGAAGGGAGGACAGGGGGCAGCAATCAGCCCCAGCATTTT.

The chain has TRBV11-2 and TRBJ1-1; TRBD1 aligns across 8 bases. After removal of 0 bases from V and 4 bases from J, the junction contained 4 bases not matched to a gene. The germline V gene has CDR1 SGHAT and CDR2 FQNNGV. The CDR3 totals 15 residues. The CDR3 here is CASSLDPDRATEAFF. CDR3 DNA: TGTGCCAGCAGCTTAGATCCGGACAGGGCCACTGAAGCTTTCTTT.

The chain couples TRBV27 to TRBJ2-7; the D gene is possibly TRBD1 (6 bases). The V and J ends lost 6 bases and 3 bases respectively, with 12 bases between them. Germline V gene lookup returns CDR1 MNHEY and CDR2 SMNVEV (reference sequence). The CDR3 is 13 residues long. This CDR3 reads CASSLGQLYEQYF. In nucleotides, the CDR3 is TGTGCCAGCAGCTTAGGACAGCTCTACGAGCAGTACTTC.

The gene calls are TRBV18 and TRBJ2-2; D perhaps matches TRBD1 (5 bases). Germline CDR1 KGHSH, CDR2 LQKENI. The CDR3 extends over 16 amino acids. V dropped 3 bases and J dropped 6 bases, with 17 bases sitting between them. For the CDR3, the DNA is TGTGCCAGCTCACCCGGAGTTCAGGGATTTCCCGGGGAGCTGTTTTTT. It specifies CASSPGVQGFPGELFF.

The rearrangement uses TRBV5-1 and TRBJ1-2, with TRBD1 matching 7 bases. V was pared by 1 base and J by 3 bases, with 6 bases of the junction left unmatched. The CDR3 has 15 amino acids. Looked up from germline, CDR1 is SGHRS and CDR2 is YFSETQ. The CDR3 nucleotides read TGCGCCAGCAGCTTGAACAGGGGATCCGACTATGGCTACACCTTC. It yields the protein CASSLNRGSDYGYTF.

The chain has TRBV27 and TRBJ2-1, with TRBD2 identical over 7 bases. Germline V lookup: CDR1 MNHEY, CDR2 SMNVEV (reference sequence). Trimming at V came to 5 bases and at J to 5 bases, leaving 12 bases not matched to a gene. CDR3 size: 16 residues. For the CDR3, the DNA is TGTGCCAGCAGTCCCCCCGGTGCTAGCGGAAACAATGAGCAGTTCTTC. Translation: CASSPPGASGNNEQFF.

The chain combines TRBV5-4 with TRBJ2-7; 12 bases align to TRBD1. The CDR3 covers 16 residues. V dropped 4 bases and J dropped 2; count of bases not matched to a gene: 7. Germline V gene sequence: CDR1 SGHNT, CDR2 YYREEE (reference sequence). The CDR3 loop is CASSRKGTGGTYEQYF. In DNA form, the CDR3 reads TGTGCCAGCAGCAGGAAAGGGACAGGGGGCACCTACGAGCAGTACTTC. Full variable domain (missing parts from reference TRBV5-4 and TRBJ2-7): ETGVTQSPTHLIKTRGQQVTLRCSSQSGHNTVSWYQQALGQGPQFIFQYYREEENGRGNFPPRFSGLQFPNYSSELNVNALELDDSALYLCASSRKGTGGTYEQYFGPGTRLTVT.

The rearrangement uses TRBV7-9 and TRBJ1-1; no definite D call. The CDR3 loop spans 11 amino acids. The V gene lost 5 bases and the J gene lost 7 bases, with 8 bases spanning the gap. Per germline, CDR1 SEHNR and CDR2 FQNEAQ (reference sequence). The CDR3 loop reads CASSPMFEAFF. CDR3 nucleotides: TGTGCCAGCAGCCCCATGTTTGAAGCTTTCTTT.

The V and J genes are TRBV2 and TRBJ2-1; a weak D match, TRBD2 (5 bases). Germline loops: CDR1 SNHLY, CDR2 FYNNEI. Trimming took off 9 bases at V and 3 bases at J, with 9 bases between the two ends. The CDR3 is 12 residues long. The CDR3 region is CASSRGYNEQFF. CDR3 sequence (DNA): TGTGCCAGTAGCCGGGGCTACAATGAGCAGTTCTTC.

The chain is built from TRBV9 and TRBJ2-5; TRBD2 might be the D (5 bases). Germline CDR1 SGDLS, CDR2 YYNGEE. Trimming cost V 0 bases and J 4 bases, with 10 bases left between them. CDR3 size: 14 residues. CDR3 sequence (DNA): TGTGCCAGCAGCGTAGGAGGGAACCGAGAGACCCAGTACTTC. Its translation is CASSVGGNRETQYF.

This clone appeared once. CDR3 sequence (DNA): TGTGCCACAGGGGTGGGTCAGCCCCAGCATTTT. It encodes CATGVGQPQHF. The genes are TRBV27 and TRBJ1-5, with D tentatively TRBD1 (6 bases). This CDR3 has 11 residues. The V gene's germline CDR1 is MNHEY and CDR2 SMNVEV (reference sequence). V lost 10 bases and J lost 6, with 10 bases in between.

This clone was observed a single time. The chain recombines TRBV6-5 with TRBJ2-2; D is undetermined. The V and J ends lost 2 bases and 6 bases respectively, with 7 bases between them. The CDR3 consists of 13 residues. Germline V CDR1 and CDR2: MNHEY, SVGAGI. CDR3 coding DNA: TGTGCCAGCAGTTACCTTTTCTCCGGGGAGCTGTTTTTT. This translates into CASSYLFSGELFF.

V gene TRBV4-3 combines with J gene TRBJ1-4, with D possibly matching TRBD1 (6 bases). Germline V gene sequence: CDR1 LGHNA, CDR2 YSLEER. Deletions cut 0 bases from V and 8 bases from J, with 13 bases between. The CDR3 has 15 residues. The CDR3 DNA follows: TGCGCCAGCAGCCAAGACGGCCAGGGGTTGGAAAAACTGTTTTTT. This translates into CASSQDGQGLEKLFF.

The genes are TRBV21-1 and TRBJ1-5; the D segment call TRBD1 is taken from the table without a DNA check. TRBV21-1 is shown as a pseudogene. CDR3 size: 15 residues. CDR3 protein: CASSKGTGFNQPQHF. The CDR3 DNA reads TGTGCCAGCAGCAAAGGGACAGGGTTCAATCAGCCCCAGCATTTT.